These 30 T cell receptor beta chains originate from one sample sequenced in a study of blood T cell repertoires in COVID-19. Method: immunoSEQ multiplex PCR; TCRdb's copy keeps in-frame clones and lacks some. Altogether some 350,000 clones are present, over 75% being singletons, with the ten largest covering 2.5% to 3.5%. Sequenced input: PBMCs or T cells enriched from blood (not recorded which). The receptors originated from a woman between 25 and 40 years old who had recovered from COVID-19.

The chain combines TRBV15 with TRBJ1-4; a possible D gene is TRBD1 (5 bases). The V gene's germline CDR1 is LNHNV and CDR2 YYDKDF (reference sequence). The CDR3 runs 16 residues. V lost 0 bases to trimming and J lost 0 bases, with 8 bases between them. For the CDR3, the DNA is TGTGCCACCAGCAGAGATCGGGGGGCAACTAATGAAAAACTGTTTTTT. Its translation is CATSRDRGATNEKLFF.

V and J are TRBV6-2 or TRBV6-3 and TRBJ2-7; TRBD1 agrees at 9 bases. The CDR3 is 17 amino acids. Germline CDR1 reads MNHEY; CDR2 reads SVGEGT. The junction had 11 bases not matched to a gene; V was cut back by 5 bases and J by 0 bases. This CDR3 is CASSGPGQGKSSYEQYF. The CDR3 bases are TGTGCCAGCAGTGGCCCTGGACAGGGGAAAAGCTCCTACGAGCAGTACTTC.

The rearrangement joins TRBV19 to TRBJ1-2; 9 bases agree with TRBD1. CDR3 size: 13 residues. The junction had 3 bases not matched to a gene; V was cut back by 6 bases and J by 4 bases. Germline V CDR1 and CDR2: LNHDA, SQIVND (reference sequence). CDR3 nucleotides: TGTGCCAGTAGGCTGGACAGGGGCTATGGCTACACCTTC. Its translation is CASRLDRGYGYTF.

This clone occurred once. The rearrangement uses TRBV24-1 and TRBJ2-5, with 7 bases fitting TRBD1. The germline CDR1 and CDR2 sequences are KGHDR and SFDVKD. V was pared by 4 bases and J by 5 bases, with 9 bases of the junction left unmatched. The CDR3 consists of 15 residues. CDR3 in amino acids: CATSDSTGSGETQYF. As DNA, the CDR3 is TGTGCCACCAGTGACTCGACAGGGTCGGGGGAGACCCAGTACTTC.

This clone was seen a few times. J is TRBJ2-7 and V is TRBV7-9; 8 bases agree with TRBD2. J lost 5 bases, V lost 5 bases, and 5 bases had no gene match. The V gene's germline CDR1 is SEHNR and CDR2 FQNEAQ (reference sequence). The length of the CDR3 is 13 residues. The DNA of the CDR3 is TGTGCCAGCAGCATCGGGGGGGCCCACGAGCAGTACTTC. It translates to CASSIGGAHEQYF.

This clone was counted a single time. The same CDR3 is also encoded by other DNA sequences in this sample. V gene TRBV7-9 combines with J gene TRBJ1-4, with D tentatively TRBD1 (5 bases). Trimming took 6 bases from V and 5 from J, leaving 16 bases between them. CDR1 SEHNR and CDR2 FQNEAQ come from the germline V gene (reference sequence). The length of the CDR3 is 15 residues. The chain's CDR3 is CASSPQGGENEKLFF. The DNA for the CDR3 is TGTGCCAGCAGTCCCCAGGGAGGGGAAAATGAAAAACTGTTTTTT.

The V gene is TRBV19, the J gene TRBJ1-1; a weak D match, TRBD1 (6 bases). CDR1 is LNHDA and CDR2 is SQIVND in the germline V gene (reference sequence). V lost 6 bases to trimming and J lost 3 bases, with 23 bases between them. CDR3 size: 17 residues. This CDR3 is CASSPFGGGAWDTEAFF. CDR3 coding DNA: TGTGCCAGTAGCCCATTCGGAGGGGGGGCTTGGGACACTGAAGCTTTCTTT.

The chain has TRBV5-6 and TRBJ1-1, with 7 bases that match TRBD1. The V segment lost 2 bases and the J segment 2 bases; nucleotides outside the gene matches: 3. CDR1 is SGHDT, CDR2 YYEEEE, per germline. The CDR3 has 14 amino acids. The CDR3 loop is CASSLGGANTEAFF. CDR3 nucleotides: TGTGCCAGCAGCTTAGGGGGCGCCAACACTGAAGCTTTCTTT.

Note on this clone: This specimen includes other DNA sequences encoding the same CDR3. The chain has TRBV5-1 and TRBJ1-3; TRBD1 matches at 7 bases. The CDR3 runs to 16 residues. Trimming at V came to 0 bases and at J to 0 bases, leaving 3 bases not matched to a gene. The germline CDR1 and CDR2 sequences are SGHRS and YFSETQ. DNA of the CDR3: TGCGCCAGCAGCTTGGAGGGACAGATCTCTGGAAACACCATATATTTT. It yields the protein CASSLEGQISGNTIYF.

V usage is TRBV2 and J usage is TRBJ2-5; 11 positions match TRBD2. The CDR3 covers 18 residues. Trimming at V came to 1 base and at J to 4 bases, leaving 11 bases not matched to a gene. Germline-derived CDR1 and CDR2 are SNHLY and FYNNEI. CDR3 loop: CASSEDRLAGSRGETQYF. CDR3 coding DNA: TGTGCCAGCAGTGAAGACCGACTAGCGGGATCACGTGGAGAGACCCAGTACTTC. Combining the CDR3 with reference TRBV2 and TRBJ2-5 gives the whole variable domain EPEVTQTPSHQVTQMGQEVILRCVPISNHLYFYWYRQILGQKVEFLVSFYNNEISEKSEIFDDQFSVERPDGSNFTLKIRSTKLEDSAMYFCASSEDRLAGSRGETQYFGPGTRLLVL.

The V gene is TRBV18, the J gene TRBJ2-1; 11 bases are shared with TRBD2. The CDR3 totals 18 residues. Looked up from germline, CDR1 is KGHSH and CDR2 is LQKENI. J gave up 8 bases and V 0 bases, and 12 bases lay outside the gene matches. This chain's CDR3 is CASSPPRIAGGSLHEQFF. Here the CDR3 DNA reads TGTGCCAGCTCACCACCGCGGATAGCGGGAGGGAGCCTCCATGAGCAGTTCTTC.

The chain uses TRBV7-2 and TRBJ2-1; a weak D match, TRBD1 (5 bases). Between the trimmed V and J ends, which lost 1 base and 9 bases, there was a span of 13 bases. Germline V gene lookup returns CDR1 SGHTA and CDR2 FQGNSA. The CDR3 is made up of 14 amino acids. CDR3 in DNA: TGTGCCAGCAGCTTAGTCGCCAGGGATGGTGAGCAGTTCTTC. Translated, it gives CASSLVARDGEQFF.

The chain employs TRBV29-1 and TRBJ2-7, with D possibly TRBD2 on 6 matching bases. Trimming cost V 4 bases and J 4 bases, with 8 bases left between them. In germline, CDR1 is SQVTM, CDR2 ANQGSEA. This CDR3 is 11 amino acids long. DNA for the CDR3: TGCAGCGTTGTGGCGGGATACGAGCAGTACTTC. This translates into CSVVAGYEQYF.

The CDR3 here is CASSTGTGGNQPQHF. For the CDR3, the DNA is TGTGCCAGCTCCACCGGGACAGGGGGGAATCAGCCCCAGCATTTT. The gene calls are TRBV18 and TRBJ1-5; 11 bases line up with TRBD1. The CDR3 covers 15 residues. The junction had 5 bases not matched to a gene; V was cut back by 6 bases and J by 4 bases. Germline CDR1 KGHSH, CDR2 LQKENI. Full variable domain (rest looked up from reference TRBV18 and TRBJ1-5): NAGVMQNPRHLVRRRGQEARLRCSPMKGHSHVYWYRQLPEEGLKFMVYLQKENIIDESGMPKERFSAEFPKEGPSILRIQQVVRGDSAAYFCASSTGTGGNQPQHFGDGTRLSIL.

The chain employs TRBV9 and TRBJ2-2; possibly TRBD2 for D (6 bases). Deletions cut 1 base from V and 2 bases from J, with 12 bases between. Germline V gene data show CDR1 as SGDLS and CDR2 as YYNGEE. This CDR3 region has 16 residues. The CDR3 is CASSVSGEPNTGELFF. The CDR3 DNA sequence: TGTGCCAGCAGCGTATCGGGGGAGCCAAACACCGGGGAGCTGTTTTTT. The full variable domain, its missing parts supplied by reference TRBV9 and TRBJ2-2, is DSGVTQTPKHLITATGQRVTLRCSPRSGDLSVYWYQQSLDQGLQFLIQYYNGEERAKGNILERFSAQQFPDLHSELNLSSLELGDSALYFCASSVSGEPNTGELFFGEGSRLTVL.

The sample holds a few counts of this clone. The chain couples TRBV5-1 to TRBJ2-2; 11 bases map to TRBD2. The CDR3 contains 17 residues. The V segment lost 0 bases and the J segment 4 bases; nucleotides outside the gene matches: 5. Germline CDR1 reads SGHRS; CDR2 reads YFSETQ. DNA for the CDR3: TGCGCCAGCAGCTTGGCCCCGGGACTAGCGGCCACCGGGGAGCTGTTTTTT. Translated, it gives CASSLAPGLAATGELFF.

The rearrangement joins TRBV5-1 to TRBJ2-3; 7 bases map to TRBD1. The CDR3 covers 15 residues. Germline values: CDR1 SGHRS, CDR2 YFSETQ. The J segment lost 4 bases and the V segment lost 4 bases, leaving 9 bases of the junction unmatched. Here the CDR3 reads CASSPKTGNADTQYF. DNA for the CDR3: TGCGCCAGCAGCCCCAAGACAGGGAACGCAGATACGCAGTATTTT.

In DNA, the CDR3 is TGCGCCAGCAGCTTCCCGTATGGACGGGAGGTTTGGAATGAGCAGTTCTTC. Its translation is CASSFPYGREVWNEQFF. The rearrangement links TRBV5-1 to TRBJ2-1; the match to TRBD2 covers 7 bases. From germline, CDR1 is SGHRS and CDR2 YFSETQ. CDR3 length: 17 residues. Unmatched junction bases numbered 15, after V lost 2 bases and J lost 7 bases.

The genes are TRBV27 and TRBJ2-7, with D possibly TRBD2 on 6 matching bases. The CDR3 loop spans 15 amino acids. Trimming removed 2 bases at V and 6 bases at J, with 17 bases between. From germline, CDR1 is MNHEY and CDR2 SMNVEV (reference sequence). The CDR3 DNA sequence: TGTGCCAGCAGTTTAGATCGACTAGAACACCCCGAGCAGTACTTC. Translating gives CASSLDRLEHPEQYF.

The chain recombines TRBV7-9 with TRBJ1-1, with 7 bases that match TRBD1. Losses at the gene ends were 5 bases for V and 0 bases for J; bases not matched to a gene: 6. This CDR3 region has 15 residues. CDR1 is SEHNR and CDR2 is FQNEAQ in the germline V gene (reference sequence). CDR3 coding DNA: TGTGCCAGCAGCCCGGCCAGGGGGGTGAACACTGAAGCTTTCTTT. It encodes CASSPARGVNTEAFF.

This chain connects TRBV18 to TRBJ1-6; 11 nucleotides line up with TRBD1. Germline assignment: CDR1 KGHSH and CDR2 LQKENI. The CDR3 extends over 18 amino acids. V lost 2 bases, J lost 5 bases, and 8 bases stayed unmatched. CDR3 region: CASSPMDRGPDNNSPLHF. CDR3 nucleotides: TGTGCCAGCTCACCAATGGACAGGGGGCCGGACAATAATTCACCCCTCCACTTT.

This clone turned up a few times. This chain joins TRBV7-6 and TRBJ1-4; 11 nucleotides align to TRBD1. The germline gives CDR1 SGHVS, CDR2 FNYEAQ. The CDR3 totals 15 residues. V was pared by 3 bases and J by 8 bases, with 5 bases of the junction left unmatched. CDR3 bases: TGTGCCAGCAGCTTCGCCGGGACAGGGGGAGAAAAACTGTTTTTT. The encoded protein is CASSFAGTGGEKLFF.

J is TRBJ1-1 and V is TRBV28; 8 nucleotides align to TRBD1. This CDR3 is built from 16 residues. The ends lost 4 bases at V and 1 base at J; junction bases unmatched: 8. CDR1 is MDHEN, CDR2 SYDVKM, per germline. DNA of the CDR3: TGTGCCAGCAGTTCCCAACAGGGGGGAAGGAACACTGAAGCTTTCTTT. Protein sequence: CASSSQQGGRNTEAFF.

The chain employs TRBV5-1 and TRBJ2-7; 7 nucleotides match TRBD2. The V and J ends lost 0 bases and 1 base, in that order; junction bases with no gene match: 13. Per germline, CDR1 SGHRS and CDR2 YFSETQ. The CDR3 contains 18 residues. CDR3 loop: CASSLAGSASGSSYEQYF. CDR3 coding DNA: TGCGCCAGCAGCTTGGCAGGGTCCGCTAGCGGAAGTTCCTACGAGCAGTACTTC.

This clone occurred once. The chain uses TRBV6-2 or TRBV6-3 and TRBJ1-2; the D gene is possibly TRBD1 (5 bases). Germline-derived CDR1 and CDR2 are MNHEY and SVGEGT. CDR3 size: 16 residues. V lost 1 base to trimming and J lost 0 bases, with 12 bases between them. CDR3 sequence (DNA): TGTGCCAGCAGTTACTTCCGGACAAGTACTAACTATGGCTACACCTTC. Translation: CASSYFRTSTNYGYTF.

CDR3 protein: CASSLPGKPYEQYF. The CDR3 coding sequence is TGTGCCAGCAGCCTCCCGGGAAAACCTTACGAGCAGTACTTC. This chain uses TRBV7-2 with TRBJ2-7; possibly TRBD2 for D (5 bases). Trimming pared 5 bases from V and 4 bases from J, leaving 15 bases between. CDR3 length: 14 residues. CDR1 is SGHTA, CDR2 FQGNSA, per germline.

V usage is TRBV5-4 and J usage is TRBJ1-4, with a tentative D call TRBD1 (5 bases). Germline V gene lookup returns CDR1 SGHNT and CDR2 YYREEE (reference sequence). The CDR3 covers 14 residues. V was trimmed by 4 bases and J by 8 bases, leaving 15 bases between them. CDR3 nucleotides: TGTGCCAGCAGCCTCCGGGGGGGAGAGGAAAAACTGTTTTTT. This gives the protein CASSLRGGEEKLFF.

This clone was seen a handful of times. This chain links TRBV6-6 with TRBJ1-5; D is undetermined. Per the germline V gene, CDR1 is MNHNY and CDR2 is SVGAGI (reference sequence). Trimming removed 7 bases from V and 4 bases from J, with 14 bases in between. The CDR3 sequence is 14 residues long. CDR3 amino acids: CASNSRGGNQPQHF. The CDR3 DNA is TGTGCCAGCAATTCGCGGGGTGGGAATCAGCCCCAGCATTTT.

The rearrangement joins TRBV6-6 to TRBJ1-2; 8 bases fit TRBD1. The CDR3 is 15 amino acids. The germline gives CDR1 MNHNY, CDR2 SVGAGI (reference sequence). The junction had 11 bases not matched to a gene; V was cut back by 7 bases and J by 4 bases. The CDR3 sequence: CASTISPDRVYGYTF. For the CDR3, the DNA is TGTGCCAGCACCATCAGCCCGGACAGGGTCTATGGCTACACCTTC.

CDR3 in amino acids: CSAIRQEKLFF. CDR3 nucleotides: TGCAGTGCCATACGTCAGGAAAAACTGTTTTTT. The chain carries TRBV20-1 and TRBJ1-4; D is ambiguous. The CDR3 is 11 residues long. Germline CDR1 reads DFQATT; CDR2 reads SNEGSKA (reference sequence). V lost 6 bases and J 8 bases, leaving 10 bases between the germline ends.